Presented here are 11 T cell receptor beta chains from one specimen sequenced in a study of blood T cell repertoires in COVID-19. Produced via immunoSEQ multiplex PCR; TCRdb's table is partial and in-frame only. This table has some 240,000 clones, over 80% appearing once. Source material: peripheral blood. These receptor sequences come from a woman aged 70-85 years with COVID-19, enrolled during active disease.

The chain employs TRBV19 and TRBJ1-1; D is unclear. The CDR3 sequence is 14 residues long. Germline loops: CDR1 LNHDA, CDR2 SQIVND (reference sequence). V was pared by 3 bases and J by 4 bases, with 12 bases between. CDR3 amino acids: CASSIRGLGTEAFF. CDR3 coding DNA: TGTGCCAGTAGTATCCGTGGGCTCGGCACTGAAGCTTTCTTT.

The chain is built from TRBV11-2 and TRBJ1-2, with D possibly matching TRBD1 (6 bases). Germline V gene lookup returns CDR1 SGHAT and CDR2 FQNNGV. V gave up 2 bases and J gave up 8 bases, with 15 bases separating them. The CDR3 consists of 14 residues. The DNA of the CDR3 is TGTGCCAGCAGCTTAACAACAGGGTCGGGAGGCTACACCTTC. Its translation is CASSLTTGSGGYTF.

The CDR3 here is CASREDRRDYNEQFF. The CDR3 coding sequence is TGTGCCAGCAGGGAGGACAGGCGCGACTACAATGAGCAGTTCTTC. The chain uses TRBV28 and TRBJ2-1; TRBD1 matches at 7 bases. The germline CDR1 and CDR2 sequences are MDHEN and SYDVKM. The CDR3 runs 15 residues. The V segment lost 6 bases and the J segment 3 bases; nucleotides outside the gene matches: 8. The complete variable domain, with remaining parts taken from reference TRBV28 and TRBJ2-1, reads DVKVTQSSRYLVKRTGEKVFLECVQDMDHENMFWYRQDPGLGLRLIYFSYDVKMKEKGDIPEGYSVSREKKERFSLILESASTNQTSMYLCASREDRRDYNEQFFGPGTRLTVL.

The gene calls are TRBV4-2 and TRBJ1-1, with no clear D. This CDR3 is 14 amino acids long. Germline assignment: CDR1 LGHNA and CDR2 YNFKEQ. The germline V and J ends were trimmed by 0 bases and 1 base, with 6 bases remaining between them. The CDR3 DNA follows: TGTGCCAGCAGCCAAGACCCCAGGAACACTGAAGCTTTCTTT. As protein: CASSQDPRNTEAFF.

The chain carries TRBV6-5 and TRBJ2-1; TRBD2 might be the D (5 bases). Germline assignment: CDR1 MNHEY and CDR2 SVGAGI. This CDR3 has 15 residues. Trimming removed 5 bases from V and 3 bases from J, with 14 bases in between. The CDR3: CASSTRTSFYNEQFF. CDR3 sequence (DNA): TGTGCCAGCAGTACCCGGACTTCGTTCTACAATGAGCAGTTCTTC.

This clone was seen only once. The CDR3 reads CASSLDPGGSSEQYF. In DNA, the CDR3 is TGTGCCAGCAGCTTAGACCCAGGGGGTTCCAGCGAGCAGTACTTC. The V gene is TRBV11-2, the J gene TRBJ2-7, with 7 bases identical to TRBD1. There are 15 residues in the CDR3. With V trimmed by 0 bases and J by 6 bases, 8 bases remained unmatched. The germline V gene encodes CDR1 SGHAT and CDR2 FQNNGV.

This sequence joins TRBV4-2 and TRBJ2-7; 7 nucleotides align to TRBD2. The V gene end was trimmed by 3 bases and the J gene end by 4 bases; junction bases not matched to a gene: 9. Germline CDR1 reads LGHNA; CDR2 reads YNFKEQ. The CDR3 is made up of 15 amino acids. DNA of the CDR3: TGTGCCAGCAGCCAGTCAGCGGGATTTTGGTACGAGCAGTACTTC. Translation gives CASSQSAGFWYEQYF.

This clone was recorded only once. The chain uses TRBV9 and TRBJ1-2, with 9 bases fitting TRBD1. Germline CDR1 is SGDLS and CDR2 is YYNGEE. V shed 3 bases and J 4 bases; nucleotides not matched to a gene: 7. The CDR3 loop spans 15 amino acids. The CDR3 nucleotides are TGTGCCAGCAGCGAATCGGGACAGGGCTTCTATGGCTACACCTTC. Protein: CASSESGQGFYGYTF.

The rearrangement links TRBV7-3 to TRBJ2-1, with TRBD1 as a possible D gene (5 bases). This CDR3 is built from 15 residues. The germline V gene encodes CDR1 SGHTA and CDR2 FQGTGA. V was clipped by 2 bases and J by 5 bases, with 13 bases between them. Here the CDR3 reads CASSLQGNRHNEQFF. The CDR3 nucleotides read TGTGCCAGCAGCTTACAGGGAAATCGCCACAATGAGCAGTTCTTC. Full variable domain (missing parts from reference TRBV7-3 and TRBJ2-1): GAGVSQTPSNKVTEKGKYVELRCDPISGHTALYWYRQSLGQGPEFLIYFQGTGAADDSGLPNDRFFAVRPEGSVSTLKIQRTERGDSAVYLCASSLQGNRHNEQFFGPGTRLTVL.

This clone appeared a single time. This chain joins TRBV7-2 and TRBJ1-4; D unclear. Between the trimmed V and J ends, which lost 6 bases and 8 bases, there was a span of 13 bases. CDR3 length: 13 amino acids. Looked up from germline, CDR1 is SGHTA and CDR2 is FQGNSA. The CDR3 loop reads CASRNSFEEKLFF. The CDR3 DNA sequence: TGTGCCAGCAGAAACAGTTTTGAGGAAAAACTGTTTTTT.

The CDR3 region is CASSLGLAGALDIQYF. CDR3 coding DNA: TGCGCCAGCAGCTTAGGACTAGCGGGGGCTTTGGACATTCAGTACTTC. V gene TRBV5-1 combines with J gene TRBJ2-4; 13 positions agree with TRBD2. There are 16 residues in the CDR3. Germline CDR1 is SGHRS and CDR2 is YFSETQ. V trimming: 2 bases; J trimming: 8 bases; junction bases outside the gene matches: 7.